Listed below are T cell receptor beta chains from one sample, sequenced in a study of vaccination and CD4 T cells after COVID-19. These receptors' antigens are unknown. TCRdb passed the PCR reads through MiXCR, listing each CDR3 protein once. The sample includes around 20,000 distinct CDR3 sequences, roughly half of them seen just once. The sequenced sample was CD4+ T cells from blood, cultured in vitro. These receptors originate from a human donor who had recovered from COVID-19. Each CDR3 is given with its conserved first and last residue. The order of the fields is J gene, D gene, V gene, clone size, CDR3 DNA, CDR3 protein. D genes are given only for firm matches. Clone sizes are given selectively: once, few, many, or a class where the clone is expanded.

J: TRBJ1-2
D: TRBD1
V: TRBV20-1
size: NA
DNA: TGCAGTGCTAGAGAGCGAAGGGGGCCCTCCTATGGCTACACCTTC
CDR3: CSARERRGPSYGYTF

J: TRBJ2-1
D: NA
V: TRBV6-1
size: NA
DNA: TGTGCCAGCAGGGCTCCCACGACCCATGAGCAGTTCTTC
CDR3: CASRAPTTHEQFF

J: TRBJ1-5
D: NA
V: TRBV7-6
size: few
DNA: TGTGCCAGCAGCTTAGAGGGGGGCCATAGCAATCAGCCCCAGCATTTT
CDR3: CASSLEGGHSNQPQHF

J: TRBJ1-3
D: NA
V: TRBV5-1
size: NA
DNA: TGCGCCAGCAGCGGGGCTGGAAACACCATATATTTT
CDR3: CASSGAGNTIYF

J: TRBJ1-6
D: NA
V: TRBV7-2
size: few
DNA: TGTGCCAGCAGCTCTGGGGGGGGGACGGTGAATTCACCCCTCCACTTT
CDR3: CASSSGGGTVNSPLHF

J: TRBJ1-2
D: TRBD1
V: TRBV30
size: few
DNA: TGTGCCTGGGTCCCCGGGACAGGGGGCTATGGCTACACCTTC
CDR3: CAWVPGTGGYGYTF

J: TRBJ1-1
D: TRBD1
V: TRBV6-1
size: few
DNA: TGTGCTACAGGGGACGGAGCCACTGAAGCTTTCTTT
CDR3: CATGDGATEAFF

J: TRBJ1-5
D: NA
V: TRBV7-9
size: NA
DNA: TGTGCCAGCAGCCCCGGAAGAGATCAGCCCCAGCATTTT
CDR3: CASSPGRDQPQHF

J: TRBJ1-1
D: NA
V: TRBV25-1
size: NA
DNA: TGTGCCAGCAGGGAGAGTGGCACTGAAGCTTTCTTT
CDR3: CASRESGTEAFF

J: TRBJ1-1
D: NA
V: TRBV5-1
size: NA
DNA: TGCGCCAGCAGCTTGGACCCACCCATGAACACTGAAGCTTTCTTT
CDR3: CASSLDPPMNTEAFF

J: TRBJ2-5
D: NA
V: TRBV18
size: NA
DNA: TGTGCCAGCTCACCCCCGGCGGATCAAGAGACCCAGTACTTC
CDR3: CASSPPADQETQYF

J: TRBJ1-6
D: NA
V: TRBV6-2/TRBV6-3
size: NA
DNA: TGTGCCAGCAGTTATGTAGGTCCGGATTCACCCCTCCACTTT
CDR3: CASSYVGPDSPLHF

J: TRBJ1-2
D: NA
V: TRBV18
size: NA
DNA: TGTGCCAGCTCACCACCGGAGGGCATAAGGGGCTACACCTTC
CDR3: CASSPPEGIRGYTF

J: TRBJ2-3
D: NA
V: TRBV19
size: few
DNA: TGTGCCAGTAGTATTCAGGTCCGTACAGATACGCAGTATTTT
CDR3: CASSIQVRTDTQYF

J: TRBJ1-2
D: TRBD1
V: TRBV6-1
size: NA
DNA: TGTGCCAGCAGAGTGGGACAGGGCTATGGCTACACCTTC
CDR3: CASRVGQGYGYTF

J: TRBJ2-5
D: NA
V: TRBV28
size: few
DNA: TGTGCCAGCAGATCCCTGGACAGTGTTGGCCAAGAGACCCAGTACTTC
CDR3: CASRSLDSVGQETQYF